The 18 T cell receptor beta chains below were found in one sample sequenced in a study of blood T cell repertoires in COVID-19. Some clones are missing from TCRdb's copy, which holds only in-frame ones; the method was immunoSEQ multiplex PCR. Of roughly 450,000 clones in the sample, around 90% were seen once. The specimen sequenced was PBMCs or T cells enriched from blood (not recorded which). These receptors all come from a man aged 18 to 30 who had recovered from COVID-19.

The chain combines TRBV10-1 with TRBJ1-2; D call uncertain. The CDR3 has 13 residues. From germline, CDR1 is WNHNN and CDR2 SYGVQD (reference sequence). V was shortened by 3 bases and J by 8 bases, with 13 bases between the two germline ends. In nucleotides, the CDR3 is TGCGCCAGCAGTGAAAATCCGGGAAGCGGCTACACCTTC. Translated: CASSENPGSGYTF.

This clone showed up just once. The chain is built from TRBV25-1 and TRBJ2-6; D not certain. Trimming removed 6 bases at V and 1 base at J, with 4 bases between. Germline V gives CDR1 MGHDK, CDR2 SYGVNS. CDR3 length equals 13 residues. CDR3 sequence: CASSGSGANVLTF. The CDR3 DNA is TGTGCCAGCAGCGGTTCTGGGGCCAACGTCCTGACTTTC. Full variable domain (rest looked up from reference TRBV25-1 and TRBJ2-6): EADIYQTPRYLVIGTGKKITLECSQTMGHDKMYWYQQDPGMELHLIHYSYGVNSTEKGDLSSESTVSRIRTEHFPLTLESARPSHTSQYLCASSGSGANVLTFGAGSRLTVL.

The J gene is TRBJ1-4, the V gene TRBV5-1, with 7 positions matching TRBD1. J gave up 2 bases and V 3 bases, and 4 bases lay outside the gene matches. Germline CDR1 is SGHRS and CDR2 is YFSETQ. There are 15 residues in the CDR3. The CDR3 reads CASSSRQGTNEKLFF. DNA for the CDR3: TGCGCCAGCAGCTCCCGACAGGGCACTAATGAAAAACTGTTTTTT.

The chain uses TRBV4-1 and TRBJ1-2; 9 positions agree with TRBD1. The junction had 4 bases not matched to a gene; V was cut back by 3 bases and J by 2 bases. Germline V CDR1 and CDR2: MGHRA, YSYEKL. The CDR3 runs 15 residues. The CDR3 DNA reads as TGCGCCAGCAGCCACGGACAGGGGATGAACTATGGCTACACCTTC. Its protein product is CASSHGQGMNYGYTF.

V is TRBV9 and J is TRBJ2-7; D is ambiguous. V was shortened by 0 bases and J by 0 bases, with 13 bases between the two germline ends. The CDR3 has 16 amino acids. Per the germline V gene, CDR1 is SGDLS and CDR2 is YYNGEE. In nucleotides, the CDR3 is TGTGCCAGCAGCGTAGGGGCCCCAGCCCACTCCTACGAGCAGTACTTC. It is translated as CASSVGAPAHSYEQYF.

The rearrangement joins TRBV6-5 to TRBJ1-1, with 7 bases matching TRBD1. The V gene's germline CDR1 is MNHEY and CDR2 SVGAGI. The CDR3 is made up of 14 amino acids. J gave up 4 bases and V 4 bases, and 6 bases lay outside the gene matches. This CDR3 is CASSSGGKGTEAFF. The CDR3 nucleotides are TGTGCCAGCAGTTCAGGGGGGAAGGGCACTGAAGCTTTCTTT.

The chain has TRBV28 and TRBJ2-3; D gene unclear. Looked up from germline, CDR1 is MDHEN and CDR2 is SYDVKM. The CDR3 runs 13 residues. The germline V and J ends were trimmed by 3 bases and 3 bases, with 7 bases remaining between them. CDR3 sequence: CASSLLQTDTQYF. For the CDR3, the DNA is TGTGCCAGCAGTTTGCTACAGACAGATACGCAGTATTTT.

The chain has TRBV3-1 (or the pseudogene TRBV3-2) and TRBJ1-2; tentatively, D is TRBD1 (6 bases). Deletions cut 4 bases from V and 7 bases from J, with 22 bases between. The CDR3 is made up of 16 amino acids. Looked up from germline, CDR1 is LGHDT and CDR2 is YNNKEL (reference sequence). Written as DNA, the CDR3 is TGTGCCAGCAGCCCTCACGGGATAGGGGGTATGGTTGGCTACACCTTC. It yields the protein CASSPHGIGGMVGYTF.

J is TRBJ2-2 and V is TRBV3-1 (or the pseudogene TRBV3-2), with D maybe TRBD2 (6 bases). Germline V lookup: CDR1 LGHDT, CDR2 YNNKEL (reference sequence). CDR3 length: 14 residues. V lost 4 bases, J lost 7 bases, and 13 bases lay in between. The CDR3 DNA sequence: TGTGCCAGCAGCCGGGACTCGAGGAGCGGGGAGCTGTTTTTT. This encodes CASSRDSRSGELFF.

The chain joins TRBV19 to TRBJ1-1; the D is unclear. This CDR3 is built from 12 residues. Deletions cut 4 bases from V and 12 bases from J, with 15 bases between. The germline V gene has CDR1 LNHDA and CDR2 SQIVND (reference sequence). The CDR3 here is CASSTKSGSSFF. The CDR3 DNA follows: TGTGCCAGTAGTACGAAGTCCGGGTCTTCTTTCTTT.

This clone was seen a single time. The chain uses TRBV28 and TRBJ2-6; D might be TRBD1 (8 bases). Germline CDR1 reads MDHEN; CDR2 reads SYDVKM. Trimming cost V 8 bases and J 0 bases, with 26 bases left between them. This CDR3 region has 20 residues. The CDR3 bases are TGTGCCAGCCACGGGAGGACAGGGCCCTTTGGCATCTCTGGGGCCAACGTCCTGACTTTC. Its translation is CASHGRTGPFGISGANVLTF.

The chain uses TRBV27 and TRBJ1-5; 7 bases agree with TRBD1. This CDR3 is built from 16 residues. The junction had 13 bases not matched to a gene; V was cut back by 6 bases and J by 5 bases. The germline V gene encodes CDR1 MNHEY and CDR2 SMNVEV (reference sequence). The CDR3 is CASRTVTGSRDQPQHF. The CDR3, as DNA: TGTGCCAGCAGAACCGTGACAGGGTCGCGGGATCAGCCCCAGCATTTT.

The chain joins TRBV11-2 to TRBJ2-1, with 7 bases lining up with TRBD1. The V gene end was trimmed by 2 bases and the J gene end by 4 bases; junction bases not matched to a gene: 2. The germline gives CDR1 SGHAT, CDR2 FQNNGV. The CDR3 is 14 residues long. This chain's CDR3 is CASSLTGEYNEQFF. The DNA of the CDR3 is TGTGCCAGCAGCTTAACAGGGGAATACAATGAGCAGTTCTTC.

The chain joins TRBV9 to TRBJ2-5, with TRBD2 matching over 8 bases. V gave up 0 bases and J gave up 5 bases; unmatched junction bases: 6. This CDR3 has 15 amino acids. CDR1 and CDR2 from the germline V gene are SGDLS and YYNGEE. CDR3 protein: CASSVDPGGKETQYF. For the CDR3, the DNA is TGTGCCAGCAGCGTAGACCCGGGGGGGAAGGAGACCCAGTACTTC.

The rearrangement links TRBV5-1 to TRBJ2-1, with D perhaps matching TRBD2 (5 bases). The germline V gene encodes CDR1 SGHRS and CDR2 YFSETQ. This CDR3 has 12 amino acids. V lost 5 bases and J lost 8, with 11 bases in between. Here the CDR3 reads CASSYRGDEQFF. In DNA form, the CDR3 reads TGCGCCAGCAGTTATCGGGGTGATGAGCAGTTCTTC.

The rearrangement joins TRBV2 to TRBJ2-1, with a weak D call TRBD2 (5 bases). The V end lost 7 bases, the J end lost 4 bases, and 11 bases lay between the germline ends. Per the germline V gene, CDR1 is SNHLY and CDR2 is FYNNEI. CDR3 size: 13 residues. The CDR3 loop reads CASILTGYNEQFF. The CDR3 coding sequence is TGTGCCAGCATTCTGACGGGATACAATGAGCAGTTCTTC.

The gene calls are TRBV6-1 and TRBJ2-7, with 7 bases identical to TRBD2. The CDR3 spans 15 residues. CDR1 and CDR2 from the germline V gene are MNHNS and SASEGT. Germline trimming cut 0 bases from V and 1 base from J; bases unmatched to any gene: 3. Here the CDR3 reads CASSEAGGGSYEQYF. The CDR3 DNA follows: TGTGCCAGCAGTGAAGCGGGGGGAGGGTCCTACGAGCAGTACTTC.

The J gene is TRBJ2-1, the V gene TRBV9; the match to TRBD2 covers 7 bases. This CDR3 has 11 amino acids. With V trimmed by 6 bases and J by 7 bases, 1 base remained unmatched. Germline V gives CDR1 SGDLS, CDR2 YYNGEE. CDR3 DNA sequence: TGTGCCAGCAAAGCGGGGAATGAGCAGTTCTTC. Amino acids: CASKAGNEQFF.